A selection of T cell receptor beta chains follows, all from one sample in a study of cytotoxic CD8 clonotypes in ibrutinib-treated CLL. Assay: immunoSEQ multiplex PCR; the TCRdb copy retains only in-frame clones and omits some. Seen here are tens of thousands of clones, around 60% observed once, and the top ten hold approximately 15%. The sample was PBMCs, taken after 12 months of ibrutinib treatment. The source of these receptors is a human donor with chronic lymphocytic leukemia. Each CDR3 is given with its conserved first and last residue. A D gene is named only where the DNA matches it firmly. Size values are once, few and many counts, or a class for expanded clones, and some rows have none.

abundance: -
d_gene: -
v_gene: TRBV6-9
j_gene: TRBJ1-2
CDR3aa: CANPKGRRMGNYGYTF
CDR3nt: TGTGCCAACCCCAAGGGGAGGCGAATGGGTAACTATGGCTACACCTTC

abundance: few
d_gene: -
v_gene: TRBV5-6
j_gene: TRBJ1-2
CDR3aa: CASSDGPARSNYGYTF
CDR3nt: TGTGCCAGCAGCGACGGCCCGGCACGTTCTAACTATGGCTACACCTTC

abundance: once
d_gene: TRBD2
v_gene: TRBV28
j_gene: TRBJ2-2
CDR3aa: CASSLLSSGLSGELFF
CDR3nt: TGTGCCAGCAGTTTATTGTCTAGCGGGTTATCCGGGGAGCTGTTTTTT

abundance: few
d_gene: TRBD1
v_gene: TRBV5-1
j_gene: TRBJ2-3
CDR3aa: CASSFRTGGADTQYF
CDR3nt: TGCGCCAGCAGCTTTAGGACAGGGGGCGCAGATACGCAGTATTTT

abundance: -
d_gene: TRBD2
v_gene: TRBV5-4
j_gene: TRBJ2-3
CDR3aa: CASSLVAGGLGTDTQYF
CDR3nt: TGTGCCAGCAGCTTGGTAGCGGGAGGGCTAGGGACAGATACGCAGTATTTT

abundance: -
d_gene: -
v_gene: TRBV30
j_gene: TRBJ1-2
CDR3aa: CAWDRNYGYTF
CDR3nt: TGTGCCTGGGACAGGAACTATGGCTACACCTTC

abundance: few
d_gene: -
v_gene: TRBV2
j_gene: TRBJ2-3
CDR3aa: CASVHRYPSTDTQYF
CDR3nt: TGTGCCAGCGTTCACAGATACCCTAGCACAGATACGCAGTATTTT

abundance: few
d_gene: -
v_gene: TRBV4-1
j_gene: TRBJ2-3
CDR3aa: CASRQFGPPAQYF
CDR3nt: TGCGCCAGCAGGCAATTCGGGCCTCCGGCGCAGTATTTT

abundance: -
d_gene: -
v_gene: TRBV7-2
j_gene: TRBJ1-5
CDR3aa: CASSLDDRNQPQHF
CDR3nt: TGTGCCAGCAGCTTAGATGACAGAAATCAGCCCCAGCATTTT

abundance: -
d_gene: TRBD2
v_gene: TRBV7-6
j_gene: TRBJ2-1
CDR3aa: CASSLSGGASYNEQFF
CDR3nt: TGTGCCAGCAGCTTAAGCGGGGGGGCATCCTACAATGAGCAGTTCTTC

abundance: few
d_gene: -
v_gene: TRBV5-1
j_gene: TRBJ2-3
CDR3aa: CASRQFSGGAQYF
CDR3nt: TGCGCCAGCAGGCAATTTTCAGGGGGGGCGCAGTATTTT

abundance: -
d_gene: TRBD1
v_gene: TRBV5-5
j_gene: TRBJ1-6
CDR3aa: CASSLTGVDNSPLHF
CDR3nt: TGTGCCAGCAGCTTGACAGGGGTTGATAATTCACCCCTCCACTTT

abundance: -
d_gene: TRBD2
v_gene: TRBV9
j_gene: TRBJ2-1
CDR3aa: CASSVSSGSMNEQFF
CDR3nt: TGTGCCAGCAGCGTCTCCAGCGGGAGTATGAATGAGCAGTTCTTC

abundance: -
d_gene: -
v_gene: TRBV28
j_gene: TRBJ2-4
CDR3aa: CASSSPSDIQYF
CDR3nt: TGTGCCAGCAGTTCCCCCTCAGACATTCAGTACTTC

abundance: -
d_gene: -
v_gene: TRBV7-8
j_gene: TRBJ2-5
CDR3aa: CASSRWDLQETQYF
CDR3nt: TGTGCCAGCAGCAGATGGGACTTACAAGAGACCCAGTACTTC

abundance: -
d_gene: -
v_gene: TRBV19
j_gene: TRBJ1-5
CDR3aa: CASSIQGSYQPQHF
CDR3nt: TGTGCCAGTAGTATACAGGGTTCCTATCAGCCCCAGCATTTT

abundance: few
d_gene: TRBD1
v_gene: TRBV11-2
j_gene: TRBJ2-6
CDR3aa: CASSFGQGYSGANVLTF
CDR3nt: TGTGCCAGCAGCTTTGGACAGGGATATTCTGGGGCCAACGTCCTGACTTTC

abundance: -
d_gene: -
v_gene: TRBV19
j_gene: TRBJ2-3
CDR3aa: CASSQGLSGADTQYF
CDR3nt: TGTGCCAGTAGTCAGGGACTTTCAGGGGCAGATACGCAGTATTTT

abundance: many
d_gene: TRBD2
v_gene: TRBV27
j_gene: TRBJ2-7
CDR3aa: CASIATSGTPYEQYF
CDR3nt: TGTGCCAGCATCGCGACTAGCGGGACCCCCTACGAGCAGTACTTC

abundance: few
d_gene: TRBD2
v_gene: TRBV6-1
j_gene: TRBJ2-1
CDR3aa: CASSGLAGEQFF
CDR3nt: TGTGCCAGCAGCGGACTAGCGGGTGAGCAGTTCTTC

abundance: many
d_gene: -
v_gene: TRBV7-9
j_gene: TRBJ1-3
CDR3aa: CASSLGSWVDGNTIYF
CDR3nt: TGTGCCAGCAGCTTAGGATCGTGGGTGGATGGAAACACCATATATTTT

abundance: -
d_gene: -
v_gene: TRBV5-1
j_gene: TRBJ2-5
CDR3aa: CASSLADGEDF
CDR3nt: TGTGCCAGCAGCTTGGCTGACGGAGAAGACTTC

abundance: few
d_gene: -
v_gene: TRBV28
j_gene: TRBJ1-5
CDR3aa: CASTTGGSLNQPQHF
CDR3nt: TGTGCCAGCACTACGGGAGGCTCATTGAATCAGCCCCAGCATTTT

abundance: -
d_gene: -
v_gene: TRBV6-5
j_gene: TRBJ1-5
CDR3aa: CASSYGGEVNQPQHF
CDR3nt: TGTGCCAGCAGTTACGGCGGGGAAGTAAATCAGCCCCAGCATTTT

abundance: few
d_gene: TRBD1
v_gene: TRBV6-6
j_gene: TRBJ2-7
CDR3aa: CASSPPGTGYGEQYF
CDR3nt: TGTGCCAGCAGTCCTCCGGGGACAGGGTACGGCGAGCAGTACTTC

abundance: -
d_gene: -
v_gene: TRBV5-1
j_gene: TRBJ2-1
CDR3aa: CASSYDNGPANEQFF
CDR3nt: TGCGCCAGCAGCTACGACAATGGGCCAGCGAATGAGCAGTTCTTC

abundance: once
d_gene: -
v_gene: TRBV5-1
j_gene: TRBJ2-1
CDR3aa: CASSPTGTEQFF
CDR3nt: TGCGCCAGCAGCCCAACAGGGACAGAGCAGTTCTTC

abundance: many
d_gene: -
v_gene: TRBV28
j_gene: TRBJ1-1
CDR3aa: CASSLGGHLNTEAFF
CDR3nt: TGTGCCAGCAGTTTGGGGGGTCATTTGAACACTGAAGCTTTCTTT

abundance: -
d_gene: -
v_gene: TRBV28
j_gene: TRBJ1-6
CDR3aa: CASRGGYNSPLHF
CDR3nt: TGTGCCAGCAGGGGGGGCTATAATTCACCCCTCCACTTT

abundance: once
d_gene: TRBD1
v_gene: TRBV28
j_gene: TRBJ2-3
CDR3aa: CASRPRQGPYTQYF
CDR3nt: TGTGCCAGCAGGCCTAGACAGGGCCCCTATACGCAGTATTTT

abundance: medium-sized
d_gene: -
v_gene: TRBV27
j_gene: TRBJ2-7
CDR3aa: CASSLIWGHDEQYF
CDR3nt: TGTGCCAGCAGTTTGATTTGGGGGCACGACGAGCAGTACTTC

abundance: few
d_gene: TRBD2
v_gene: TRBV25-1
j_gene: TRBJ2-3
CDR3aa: CASSLRTSNTDTQYF
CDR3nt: TGTGCCAGCAGCCTCAGGACTAGTAACACAGATACGCAGTATTTT

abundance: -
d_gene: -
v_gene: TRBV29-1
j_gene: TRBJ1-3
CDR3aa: CSVEAGSGNTIYF
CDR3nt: TGCAGCGTTGAAGCAGGCTCTGGAAACACCATATATTTT

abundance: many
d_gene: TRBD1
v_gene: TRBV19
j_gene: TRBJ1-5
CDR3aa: CASSTPGQGAYQPQHF
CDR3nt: TGTGCCAGTAGTACACCGGGACAGGGGGCCTATCAGCCCCAGCATTTT

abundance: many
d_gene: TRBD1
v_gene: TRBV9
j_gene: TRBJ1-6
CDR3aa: CASSAAPGTGGSPLHF
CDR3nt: TGTGCCAGCAGCGCCGCTCCCGGGACAGGGGGATCACCCCTCCACTTT

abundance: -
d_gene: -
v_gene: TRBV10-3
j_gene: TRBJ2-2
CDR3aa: CAIRPREAGELFF
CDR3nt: TGTGCCATCAGGCCCCGGGAAGCCGGGGAGCTGTTTTTT

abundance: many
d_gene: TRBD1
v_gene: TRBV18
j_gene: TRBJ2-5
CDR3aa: CASSPNMRGLQETQYF
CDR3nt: TGTGCCAGCTCACCGAACATGAGGGGGCTACAAGAGACCCAGTACTTC

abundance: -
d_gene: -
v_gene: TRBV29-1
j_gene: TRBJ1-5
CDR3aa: CSVAGTPNQPQHF
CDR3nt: TGCAGCGTTGCCGGGACCCCCAATCAGCCCCAGCATTTT

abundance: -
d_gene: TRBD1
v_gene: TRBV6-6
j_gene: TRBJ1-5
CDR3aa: CASTPQGAFQPQHF
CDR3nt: TGTGCCAGCACACCACAGGGGGCTTTTCAGCCCCAGCATTTT

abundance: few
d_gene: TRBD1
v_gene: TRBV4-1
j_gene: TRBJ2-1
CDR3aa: CASSRQGDPSEEQFF
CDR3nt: TGCGCCAGCAGCCGCCAGGGGGATCCCTCTGAGGAGCAGTTCTTC

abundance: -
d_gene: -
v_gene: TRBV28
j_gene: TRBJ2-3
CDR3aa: CASSLLAVSTDTQYF
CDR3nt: TGTGCCAGCAGTTTATTAGCGGTGAGCACAGATACGCAGTATTTT

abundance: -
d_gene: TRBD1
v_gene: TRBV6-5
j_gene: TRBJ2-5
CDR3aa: CAIAGGPEETQYF
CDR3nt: TGTGCCATAGCAGGGGGCCCAGAAGAGACCCAGTACTTC

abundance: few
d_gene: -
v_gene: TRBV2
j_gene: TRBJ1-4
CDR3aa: CASRIARGGSEKLFF
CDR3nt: TGTGCCAGCAGGATAGCCAGGGGAGGCAGTGAAAAACTGTTTTTT

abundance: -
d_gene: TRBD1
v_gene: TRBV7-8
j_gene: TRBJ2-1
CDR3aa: CASSALTGQKNNEQFF
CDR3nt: TGTGCCAGCAGCGCCCTAACGGGACAGAAAAACAATGAGCAGTTCTTC

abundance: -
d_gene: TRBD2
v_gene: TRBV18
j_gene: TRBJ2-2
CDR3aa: CASSLAGITGELFF
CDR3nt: TGTGCCAGCTCCCTAGCGGGAATAACCGGGGAGCTGTTTTTT

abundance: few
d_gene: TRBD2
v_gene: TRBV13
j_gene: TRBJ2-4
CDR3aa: CASSFGQGLAGVGGDIQYF
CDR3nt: TGTGCCAGCAGCTTCGGGCAAGGACTAGCGGGAGTGGGAGGGGACATTCAGTACTTC

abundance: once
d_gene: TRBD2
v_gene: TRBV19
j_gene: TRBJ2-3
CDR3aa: CASSIQAGGTTDTQYF
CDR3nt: TGTGCCAGTAGTATTCAAGCGGGAGGGACCACAGATACGCAGTATTTT

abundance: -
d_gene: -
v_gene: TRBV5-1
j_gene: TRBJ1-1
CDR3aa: CASSLEQAHTEAFF
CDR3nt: TGCGCCAGCAGCTTGGAACAGGCGCACACTGAAGCTTTCTTT